This T cell receptor (beta chain) derives from a study of CD8 T cells in ankylosing spondylitis. Whole-study results and caveats: Those disease-linked clones were CD8+; they were also relatively rare in peripheral blood.

The CDR3 sequence is 16 residues long. V dropped 4 bases and J dropped 7 bases, with 23 bases sitting between them. Germline-derived CDR1 and CDR2 are MGHRA and YSYEKL. There are many counts of this clonotype. Its antigen is undetermined. Quantitative molecular-barcoded 5'-RACE generated the TCR beta libraries. TCRdb independently ran MiXCR on the 5' RACE reads; one entry per CDR3 protein. The repertoire holds 150,000 to 200,000 distinct CDR3 sequences, 15% to 20% seen once, with roughly 4% in the top ten. V is TRBV4-1 and J is TRBJ2-7; possible D gene TRBD2, 5 bases. The receptor was derived from a male donor aged 10 to 30 with ankylosing spondylitis or in good health (not recorded which). Sequencing was carried out using blood, either unsorted or a sorted T cell fraction (not recorded which). CDR3 sequence (DNA): TGCGCCAGCAGCCGAGGGTTGGGCCCGGAGTCGGGGGAGCAGTACGTC. Its protein product is CASSRGLGPESGEQYV.